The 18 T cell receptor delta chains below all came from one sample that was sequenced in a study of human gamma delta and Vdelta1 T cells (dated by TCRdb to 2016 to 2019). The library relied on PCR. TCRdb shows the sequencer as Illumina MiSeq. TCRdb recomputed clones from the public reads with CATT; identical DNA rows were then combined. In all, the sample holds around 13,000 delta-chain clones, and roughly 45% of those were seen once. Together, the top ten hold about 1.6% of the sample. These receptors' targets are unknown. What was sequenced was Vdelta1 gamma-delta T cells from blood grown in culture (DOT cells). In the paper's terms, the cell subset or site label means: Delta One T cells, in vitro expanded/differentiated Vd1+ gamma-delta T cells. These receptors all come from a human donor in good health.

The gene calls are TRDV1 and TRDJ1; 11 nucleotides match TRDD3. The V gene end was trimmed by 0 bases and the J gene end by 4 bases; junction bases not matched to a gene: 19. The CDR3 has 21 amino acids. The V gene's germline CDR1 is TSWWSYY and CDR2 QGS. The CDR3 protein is CALGELAFLHNWGILGDKLIF. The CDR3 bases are TGTGCTCTTGGGGAACTAGCCTTCCTACATAACTGGGGGATATTGGGCGATAAACTCATCTTT.

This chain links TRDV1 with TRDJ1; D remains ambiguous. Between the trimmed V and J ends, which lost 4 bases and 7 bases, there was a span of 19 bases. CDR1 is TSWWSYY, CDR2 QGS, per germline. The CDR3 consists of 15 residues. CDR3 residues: CALGVAPIKVGKLIF. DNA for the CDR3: TGTGCTCTTGGGGTGGCCCCTATAAAGGTGGGTAAACTCATCTTT.

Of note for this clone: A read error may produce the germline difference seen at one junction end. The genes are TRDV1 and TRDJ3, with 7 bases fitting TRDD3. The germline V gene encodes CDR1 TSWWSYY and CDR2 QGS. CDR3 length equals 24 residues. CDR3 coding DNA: TGTGCTCTTGGTGAACTACGGGGGGTGCCGTACTGGGGAACGCGCTCCTGGGACACCCGACAGATGTTTTTC. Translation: CALGELRGVPYWGTRSWDTRQMFF.

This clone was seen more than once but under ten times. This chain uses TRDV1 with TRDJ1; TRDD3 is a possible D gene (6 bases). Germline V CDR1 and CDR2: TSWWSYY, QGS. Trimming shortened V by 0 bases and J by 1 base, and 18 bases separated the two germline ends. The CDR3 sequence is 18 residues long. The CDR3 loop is CALGELGNGMGVTDKLIF. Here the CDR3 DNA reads TGTGCTCTTGGGGAACTAGGTAACGGAATGGGGGTCACCGATAAACTCATCTTT.

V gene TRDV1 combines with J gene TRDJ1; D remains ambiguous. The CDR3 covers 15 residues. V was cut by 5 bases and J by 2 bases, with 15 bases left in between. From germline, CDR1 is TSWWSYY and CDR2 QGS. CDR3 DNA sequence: TGTGCTCTTGGGCCACCCCCGGAGGAGACCGATAAACTCATCTTT. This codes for CALGPPPEETDKLIF.

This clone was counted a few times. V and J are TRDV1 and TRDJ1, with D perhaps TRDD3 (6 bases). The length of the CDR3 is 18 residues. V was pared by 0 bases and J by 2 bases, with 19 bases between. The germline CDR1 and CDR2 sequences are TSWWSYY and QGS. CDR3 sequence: CALGELTRMGVDTDKLIF. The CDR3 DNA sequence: TGTGCTCTTGGGGAACTGACGCGAATGGGGGTGGATACCGATAAACTCATCTTT.

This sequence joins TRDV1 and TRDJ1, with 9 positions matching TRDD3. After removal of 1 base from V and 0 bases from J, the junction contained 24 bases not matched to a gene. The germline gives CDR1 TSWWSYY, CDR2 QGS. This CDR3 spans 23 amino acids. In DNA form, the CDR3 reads TGTGCTCTTGGGGAACGAGGCCTACGTACTGGGGGACCGTTGGGATTGTACACCGATAAACTCATCTTT. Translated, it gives CALGERGLRTGGPLGLYTDKLIF.

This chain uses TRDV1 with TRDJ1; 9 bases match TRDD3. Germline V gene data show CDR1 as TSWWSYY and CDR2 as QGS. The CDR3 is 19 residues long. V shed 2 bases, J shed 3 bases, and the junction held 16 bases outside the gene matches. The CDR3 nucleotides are TGTGCTCTTGGGGAAGATTGTGGACTGGGGGACGGAGGTCCCGATAAACTCATCTTT. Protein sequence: CALGEDCGLGDGGPDKLIF.

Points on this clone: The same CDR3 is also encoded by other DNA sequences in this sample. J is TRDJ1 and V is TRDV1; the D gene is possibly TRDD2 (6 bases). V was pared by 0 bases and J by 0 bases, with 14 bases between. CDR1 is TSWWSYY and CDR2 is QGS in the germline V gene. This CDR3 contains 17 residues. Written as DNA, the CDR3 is TGTGCTCTTGGGGAACTGGTGCTTCCTCCGAACACCGATAAACTCATCTTT. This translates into CALGELVLPPNTDKLIF.

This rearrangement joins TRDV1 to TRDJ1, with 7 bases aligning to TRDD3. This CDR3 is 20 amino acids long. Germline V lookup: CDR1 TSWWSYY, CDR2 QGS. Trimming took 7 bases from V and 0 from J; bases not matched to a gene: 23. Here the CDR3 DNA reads TGTGCTCTTGCCGTCCGAGGATTCCTGGGGGGCTCCCCCCACACCGATAAACTCATCTTT. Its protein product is CALAVRGFLGGSPHTDKLIF.

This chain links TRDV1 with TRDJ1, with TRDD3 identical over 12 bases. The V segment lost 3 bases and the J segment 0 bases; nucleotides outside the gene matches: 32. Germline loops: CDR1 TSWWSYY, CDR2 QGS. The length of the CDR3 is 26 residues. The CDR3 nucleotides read TGTGCTCTTGGGGAGCCTCTCCCTAAGAATTCTTTACGTACTGGGGGATACCTGTCGTACACCGATAAACTCATCTTT. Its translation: CALGEPLPKNSLRTGGYLSYTDKLIF.

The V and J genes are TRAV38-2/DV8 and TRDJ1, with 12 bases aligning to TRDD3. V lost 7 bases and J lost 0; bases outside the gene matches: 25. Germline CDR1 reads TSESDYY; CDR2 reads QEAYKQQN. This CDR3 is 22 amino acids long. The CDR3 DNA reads TGTGCTTATCTAGTCGATTCCTACGTACGCCTGGGGGATACGTGTCACACCGATAAACTCATCTTT. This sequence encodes CAYLVDSYVRLGDTCHTDKLIF.

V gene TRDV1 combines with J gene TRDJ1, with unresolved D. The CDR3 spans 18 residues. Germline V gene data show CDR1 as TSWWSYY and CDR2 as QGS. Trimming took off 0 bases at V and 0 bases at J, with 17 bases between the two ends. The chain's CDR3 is CALGELGRGWPYTDKLIF. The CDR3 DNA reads TGTGCTCTTGGGGAACTGGGGCGAGGCTGGCCGTACACCGATAAACTCATCTTT.

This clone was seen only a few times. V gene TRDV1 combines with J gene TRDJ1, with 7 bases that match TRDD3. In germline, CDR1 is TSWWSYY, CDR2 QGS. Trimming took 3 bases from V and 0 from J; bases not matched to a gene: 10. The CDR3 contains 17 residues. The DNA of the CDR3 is TGTGCTCTTGGGGACGATTGGGGGAACGTCCACACCGATAAACTCATCTTT. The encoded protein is CALGDDWGNVHTDKLIF.

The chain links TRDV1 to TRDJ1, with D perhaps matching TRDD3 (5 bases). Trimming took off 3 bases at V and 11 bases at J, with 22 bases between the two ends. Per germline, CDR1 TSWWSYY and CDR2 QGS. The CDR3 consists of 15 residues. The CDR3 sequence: CALGDPPPAGEGLIF. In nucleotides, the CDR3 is TGTGCTCTTGGGGACCCACCACCAGCAGGGGAAGGGCTCATCTTT.

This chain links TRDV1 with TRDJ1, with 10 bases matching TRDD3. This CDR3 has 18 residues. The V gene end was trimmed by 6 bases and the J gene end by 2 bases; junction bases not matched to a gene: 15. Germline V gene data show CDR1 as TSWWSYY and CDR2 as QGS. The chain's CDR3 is CALGIRRGIRLGTDKLIF. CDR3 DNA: TGTGCTCTTGGTATTAGACGGGGGATACGCTTAGGTACCGATAAACTCATCTTT.

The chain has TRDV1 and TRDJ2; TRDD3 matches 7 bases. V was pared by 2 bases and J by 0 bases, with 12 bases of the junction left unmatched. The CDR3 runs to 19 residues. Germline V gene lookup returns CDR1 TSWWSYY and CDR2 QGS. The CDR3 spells CALGEEWSGILTLTAQLFF. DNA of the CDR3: TGTGCTCTTGGGGAAGAATGGAGCGGGATACTCACTTTGACAGCACAACTCTTCTTT.

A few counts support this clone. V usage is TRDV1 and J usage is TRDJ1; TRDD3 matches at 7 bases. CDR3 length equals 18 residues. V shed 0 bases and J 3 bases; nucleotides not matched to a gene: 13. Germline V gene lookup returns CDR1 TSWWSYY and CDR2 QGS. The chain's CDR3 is CALGELPPTWIRADKLIF. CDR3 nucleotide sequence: TGTGCTCTTGGGGAACTGCCCCCTACGTGGATACGCGCCGATAAACTCATCTTT.